These 10 T cell receptor beta chains originate from one sample sequenced in a study of T cell changes during pregnancy in multiple sclerosis. The assay was immunoSEQ multiplex PCR, and TCRdb's table has in-frame clones only and misses some. This table holds 35,000 to 40,000 clones, around 90% found once. The input for sequencing was CD4+ T cells from peripheral blood mononuclear cells, taken in the second trimester of pregnancy. The receptors derive from a female donor with multiple sclerosis, enrolled in a pregnancy study.

The chain couples TRBV30 to TRBJ1-2; 7 nucleotides match TRBD1. Germline loops: CDR1 GTSNPN, CDR2 SVGIG (reference sequence). The V and J ends lost 5 bases and 7 bases, in that order; junction bases with no gene match: 10. This CDR3 is built from 13 residues. This chain's CDR3 is CAWATGLGIGYTF. As DNA, the CDR3 is TGTGCCTGGGCGACAGGGTTAGGTATTGGCTACACCTTC.

CDR3 bases: TGTGCCAGCAGCCCCCGGGACAGACTGAACACTGAAGCTTTCTTT. Protein sequence: CASSPRDRLNTEAFF. J is TRBJ1-1 and V is TRBV7-9; 7 bases map to TRBD1. The length of the CDR3 is 15 residues. Germline CDR1 is SEHNR and CDR2 is FQNEAQ (reference sequence). V lost 5 bases to trimming and J lost 0 bases; unmatched junction nucleotides: 6. Complete variable domain (other parts from reference TRBV7-9 and TRBJ1-1): DTGVSQNPRHKITKRGQNVTFRCDPISEHNRLYWYRQTLGQGPEFLTYFQNEAQLEKSRLLSDRFSAERPKGSFSTLEIQRTEQGDSAMYLCASSPRDRLNTEAFFGQGTRLTVV.

The chain couples TRBV29-1 to TRBJ2-7, with 7 bases identical to TRBD1. Germline assignment: CDR1 SQVTM and CDR2 ANQGSEA. The junction had 10 bases not matched to a gene; V was cut back by 5 bases and J by 0 bases. CDR3 length equals 15 residues. The CDR3 is CSVLTWTGSSYEQYF. The CDR3 coding sequence is TGCAGCGTTCTAACCTGGACAGGATCCTCCTACGAGCAGTACTTC.

The V gene is TRBV2, the J gene TRBJ2-7; 9 nucleotides match TRBD1. The CDR3 runs to 15 residues. Trimming removed 3 bases from V and 6 bases from J; junction bases left unmatched: 9. Germline V gives CDR1 SNHLY, CDR2 FYNNEI. The CDR3 DNA follows: TGTGCCAGCAGTGACCGGTTACAGGGGGCGGGCGAGCAGTACTTC. Residues: CASSDRLQGAGEQYF.

The count of this clone is one. V gene TRBV2 combines with J gene TRBJ1-2; TRBD1 is a possible D gene (6 bases). Germline loops: CDR1 SNHLY, CDR2 FYNNEI. V gave up 0 bases and J gave up 8 bases, with 13 bases separating them. This CDR3 is built from 14 residues. CDR3 amino acids: CASSEAWSGVGYTF. CDR3 nucleotides: TGTGCCAGCAGTGAAGCGTGGTCAGGGGTAGGCTACACCTTC.

V usage is TRBV19 and J usage is TRBJ1-2; D is unresolved. Germline values: CDR1 LNHDA, CDR2 SQIVND (reference sequence). The CDR3 covers 12 residues. V was pared by 5 bases and J by 3 bases, with 7 bases between. For the CDR3, the DNA is TGTGCCAGTAGTTCAGATTACTATGGCTACACCTTC. As protein: CASSSDYYGYTF.

The J gene is TRBJ1-2, the V gene TRBV5-4, with 10 positions matching TRBD1. With V trimmed by 4 bases and J by 2 bases, 5 bases remained unmatched. Germline loops: CDR1 SGHNT, CDR2 YYREEE (reference sequence). This CDR3 is built from 15 residues. The CDR3 reads CASSLRTGGNYGYTF. CDR3 coding DNA: TGTGCCAGCAGCCTAAGGACAGGGGGAAACTATGGCTACACCTTC.

The J gene is TRBJ2-2, the V gene TRBV5-1; 7 bases align to TRBD1. Germline V lookup: CDR1 SGHRS, CDR2 YFSETQ. With 4 bases clipped from V and 1 base from J, the junction kept 7 bases outside the gene matches. This CDR3 has 16 amino acids. CDR3: CASSPGTVVNTGELFF. CDR3 nucleotide sequence: TGCGCCAGCAGCCCCGGGACAGTCGTGAACACCGGGGAGCTGTTTTTT.

V usage is TRBV7-2 and J usage is TRBJ1-1; no reliable D call. The CDR3 is 14 amino acids. Trimming pared 2 bases from V and 6 bases from J, leaving 13 bases between. CDR1 SGHTA and CDR2 FQGNSA come from the germline V gene. The CDR3 sequence: CASSLQERAAEAFF. CDR3 DNA: TGTGCCAGCAGCTTACAGGAGAGGGCGGCTGAAGCTTTCTTT.

This clone showed up just once. This chain uses TRBV4-3 with TRBJ2-7, with D possibly being TRBD1 (7 bases). CDR1 is LGHNA, CDR2 YSLEER, per germline. Trimming cost V 3 bases and J 0 bases, with 18 bases left between them. The CDR3 loop spans 17 amino acids. CDR3 bases: TGCGCCAGCAGCCAGGGACTGGGACAGCAGAGCTCCTACGAGCAGTACTTC. Amino acids: CASSQGLGQQSSYEQYF.